This TCR beta chain came from a study of molecular identifiers for immune sequencing clone quantification. Study-wide context: Within a replicate experiment, RNA obtained from either 20,000 or 100,000 naive CD8 cells was divided into five aliquots, and four of those aliquots were then sequenced.

TCRdb redid the calling of the PCR reads with MiXCR, one entry per CDR3 protein. The sample yields 460,000 or so distinct CDR3 sequences, less than 30% seen once. This CDR3 contains 13 residues. Trimming cost V 6 bases and J 4 bases, with 13 bases left between them. From germline, CDR1 is MNHNY and CDR2 SVGAGI (reference sequence). The gene calls are TRBV6-6 and TRBJ2-7; D not certain. This TCR derives from a human donor in good health. Some libraries in this study had Jurkat cell RNA spiked in. Sequenced: naive CD8+ T cells from blood, with Jurkat cell RNA spiked in. The sample's subset: FACS-sorted CD8+CD4-CCR7+CD45RA+ naive T cells. This CDR3 reads CASRTVQEYEQYF. Here the CDR3 DNA reads TGTGCCAGCAGAACAGTTCAGGAGTACGAGCAGTACTTC.